This T cell receptor beta chain was recorded in a study of a mutant IDH1 vaccine in newly diagnosed glioma. Study at large: Vaccine dosing followed radiotherapy by 4-6 weeks, or accompanied temozolomide cycles. Standard pretreatment was either radiotherapy, temozolomide, or, for most, radiochemotherapy with temozolomide.

A note on this clone: As yet, its antigen is unknown.

Germline V gives CDR1 SGHRS, CDR2 YFSETQ. The CDR3 runs to 14 residues. After removal of 4 bases from V and 5 bases from J, the junction contained 6 bases not matched to a gene. Time point reported: week 23, last vaccination. Each dose delivered 300 ug of mutant IDH1 20-mer peptide subcutaneously with imiquimod. Libraries were prepared by immunoSEQ multiplex PCR; TCRdb keeps only in-frame clonotypes and omits some of them. Of roughly 43,000 clones in the sample, about 76% were seen once. The sample in question was PBMCs, obtained from a glioma patient whose treatment included an IDH1 peptide vaccine. This TCR was recovered from a middle-aged man with glioma. The chain has TRBV5-1 and TRBJ1-2; 9 positions match TRBD1. CDR3 sequence reads: CASSTGQGHYGYTF. The CDR3 bases are TGCGCCAGCAGCACCGGACAGGGGCATTATGGCTACACCTTC.